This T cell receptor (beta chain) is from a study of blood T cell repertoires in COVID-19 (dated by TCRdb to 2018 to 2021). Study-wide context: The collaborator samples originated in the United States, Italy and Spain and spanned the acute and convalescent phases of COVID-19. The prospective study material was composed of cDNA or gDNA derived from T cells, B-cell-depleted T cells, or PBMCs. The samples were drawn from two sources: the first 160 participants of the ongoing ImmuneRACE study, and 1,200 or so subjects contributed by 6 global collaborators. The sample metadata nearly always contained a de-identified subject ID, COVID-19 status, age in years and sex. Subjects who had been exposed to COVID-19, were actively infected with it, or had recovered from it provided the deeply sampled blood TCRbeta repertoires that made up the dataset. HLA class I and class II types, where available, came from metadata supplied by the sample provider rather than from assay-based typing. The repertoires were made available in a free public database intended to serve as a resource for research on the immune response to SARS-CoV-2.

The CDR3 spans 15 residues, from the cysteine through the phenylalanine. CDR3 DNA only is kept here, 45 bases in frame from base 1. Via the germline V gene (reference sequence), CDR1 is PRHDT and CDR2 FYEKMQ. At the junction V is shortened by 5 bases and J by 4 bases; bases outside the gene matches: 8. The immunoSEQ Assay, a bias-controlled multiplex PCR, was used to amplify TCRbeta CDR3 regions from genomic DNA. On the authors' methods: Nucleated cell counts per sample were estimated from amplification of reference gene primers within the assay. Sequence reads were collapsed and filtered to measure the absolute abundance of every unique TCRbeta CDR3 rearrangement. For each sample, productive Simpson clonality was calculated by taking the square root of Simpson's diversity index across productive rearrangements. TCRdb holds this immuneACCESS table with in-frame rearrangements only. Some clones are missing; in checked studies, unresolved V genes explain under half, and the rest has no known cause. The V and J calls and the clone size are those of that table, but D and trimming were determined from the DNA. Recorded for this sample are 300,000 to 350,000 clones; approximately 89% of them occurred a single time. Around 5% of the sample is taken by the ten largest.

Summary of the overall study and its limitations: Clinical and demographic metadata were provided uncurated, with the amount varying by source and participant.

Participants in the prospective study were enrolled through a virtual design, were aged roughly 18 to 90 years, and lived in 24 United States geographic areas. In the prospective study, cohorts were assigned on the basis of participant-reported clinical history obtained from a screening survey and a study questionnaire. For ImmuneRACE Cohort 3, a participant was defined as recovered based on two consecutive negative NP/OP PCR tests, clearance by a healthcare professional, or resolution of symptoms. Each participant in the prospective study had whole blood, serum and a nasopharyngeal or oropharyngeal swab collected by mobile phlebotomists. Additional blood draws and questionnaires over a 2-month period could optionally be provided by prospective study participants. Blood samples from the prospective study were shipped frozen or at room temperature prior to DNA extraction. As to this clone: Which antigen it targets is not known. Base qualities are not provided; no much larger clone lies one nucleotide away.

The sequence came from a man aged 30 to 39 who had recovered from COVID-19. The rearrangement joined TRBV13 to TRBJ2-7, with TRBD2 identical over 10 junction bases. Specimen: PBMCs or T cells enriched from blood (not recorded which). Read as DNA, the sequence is TGTGCCAGCAGCAAAGCGGGGGGGCGTAGTTACGAGCAGTACTTC. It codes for CASSKAGGRSYEQYF.